Each of the 17 T cell receptor beta chains below was sequenced from the same sample in a study of blood T cell repertoires in COVID-19. The table came from immunoSEQ multiplex PCR; TCRdb's copy has only in-frame clones and leaves some out. The data show about 250,000 clones, with around 88% seen just once and more than 0.75% held by the top ten. Sample: peripheral blood. Source of these receptors: a man aged 25-40 years with acute or convalescent COVID-19.

The V and J genes are TRBV15 and TRBJ1-2, with TRBD1 matching 9 bases. The CDR3 sequence is 16 residues long. The V gene end was trimmed by 5 bases and the J gene end by 4 bases; junction bases not matched to a gene: 11. The V gene's germline CDR1 is LNHNV and CDR2 YYDKDF (reference sequence). This CDR3 reads CATSPSGQGPLYGYTF. The CDR3 region has the DNA TGTGCCACCAGCCCCTCGGGACAGGGACCACTCTATGGCTACACCTTC. Together with reference TRBV15 and TRBJ1-2, the CDR3 gives the full variable domain: DAMVIQNPRYQVTQFGKPVTLSCSQTLNHNVMYWYQQKSSQAPKLLFHYYDKDFNNEADTPDNFQSRRPNTSFCFLDIRSPGLGDTAMYLCATSPSGQGPLYGYTFGSGTRLTVV.

This clone has only a few counts. The J gene is TRBJ1-5, the V gene TRBV6-2 or TRBV6-3, with 7 bases identical to TRBD1. There are 16 residues in the CDR3. With V trimmed by 2 bases and J by 1 base, 5 bases remained unmatched. Looked up from germline, CDR1 is MNHEY and CDR2 is SVGEGT. The CDR3 here is CASSYGTARSNQPQHF. CDR3 DNA sequence: TGTGCCAGCAGTTACGGGACAGCCCGAAGCAATCAGCCCCAGCATTTT.

The chain has TRBV5-1 and TRBJ2-1; 11 bases map to TRBD2. Germline CDR1 reads SGHRS; CDR2 reads YFSETQ. The CDR3 totals 16 residues. V dropped 4 bases and J dropped 7; count of bases not matched to a gene: 10. The CDR3 is CASSMTSGIVGNEQFF. In nucleotides, the CDR3 is TGCGCCAGCAGCATGACTAGCGGGATTGTAGGTAATGAGCAGTTCTTC.

The rearrangement uses TRBV28 and TRBJ1-1; D is unclear. This CDR3 comprises 12 residues. The ends were cut back, 5 bases at V and 6 bases at J, with 10 bases in the middle. Looked up from germline, CDR1 is MDHEN and CDR2 is SYDVKM. In nucleotides, the CDR3 is TGTGCCAGCAGTCCCCCGAGGGCTGAAGCTTTCTTT. Translating gives CASSPPRAEAFF.

The CDR3 DNA is TGTGCCAGCAGCCGGATGATGGCGGACACTGAAGCTTTCTTT. Its protein is CASSRMMADTEAFF. This rearrangement joins TRBV9 to TRBJ1-1; D is ambiguous. The germline V gene has CDR1 SGDLS and CDR2 YYNGEE. The V gene lost 4 bases and the J gene lost 3 bases, with 13 bases spanning the gap. The CDR3 covers 14 residues.

The J gene is TRBJ2-2, the V gene TRBV18; the match to TRBD1 covers 9 bases. V trimming: 3 bases; J trimming: 5 bases; junction bases outside the gene matches: 4. Germline V gives CDR1 KGHSH, CDR2 LQKENI. CDR3 length equals 15 residues. CDR3 sequence (DNA): TGTGCCAGCTCACCCCGACAGGGGGAAACCGGGGAGCTGTTTTTT. Translated: CASSPRQGETGELFF.

The rearrangement links TRBV4-1 to TRBJ1-6; D is ambiguous. V was shortened by 4 bases and J by 1 base, with 17 bases between the two germline ends. The germline gives CDR1 MGHRA, CDR2 YSYEKL. The CDR3 is made up of 18 amino acids. CDR3 protein: CASSPLPPFPSYNSPLHF. CDR3 DNA sequence: TGCGCCAGCAGCCCTCTACCACCTTTTCCTTCCTATAATTCACCCCTCCACTTT.

V gene TRBV7-9 combines with J gene TRBJ2-3, with TRBD1 matching 9 bases. CDR1 SEHNR and CDR2 FQNEAQ come from the germline V gene (reference sequence). V lost 7 bases and J lost 5; bases outside the gene matches: 7. The CDR3 totals 14 residues. CDR3 DNA sequence: TGTGCCAGCAACCTACAGGGGGCGGAAGATACGCAGTATTTT. Residues: CASNLQGAEDTQYF. Supplemented by reference TRBV7-9 and TRBJ2-3, the full variable domain reads DTGVSQNPRHKITKRGQNVTFRCDPISEHNRLYWYRQTLGQGPEFLTYFQNEAQLEKSRLLSDRFSAERPKGSFSTLEIQRTEQGDSAMYLCASNLQGAEDTQYFGPGTRLTVL.

CDR3 loop: CASSQVAGVQPQHF. CDR3 coding DNA: TGTGCCAGCAGCCAAGTGGCCGGGGTTCAGCCCCAGCATTTT. This chain links TRBV4-2 with TRBJ1-5; unclear D gene. Trimming took off 1 base at V and 6 bases at J, with 10 bases between the two ends. CDR3 length: 14 amino acids. Germline-derived CDR1 and CDR2 are LGHNA and YNFKEQ.

The chain carries TRBV2 and TRBJ2-5, with D possibly being TRBD2 (6 bases). The CDR3 consists of 13 residues. CDR1 is SNHLY, CDR2 FYNNEI, per germline. V lost 7 bases and J lost 6, with 15 bases in between. As DNA, the CDR3 is TGTGCCAGCACACGGGAGAGAGAGAAGACCCAGTACTTC. As protein: CASTREREKTQYF.

The chain uses TRBV4-2 and TRBJ2-5, with 7 bases aligning to TRBD2. The CDR3 totals 16 residues. Germline loops: CDR1 LGHNA, CDR2 YNFKEQ. Trimming removed 1 base from V and 4 bases from J; junction bases left unmatched: 9. CDR3 amino acids: CASSQAWEGYRETQYF. Here the CDR3 DNA reads TGTGCCAGCAGCCAAGCTTGGGAGGGATACAGAGAGACCCAGTACTTC.

The rearrangement links TRBV10-2 to TRBJ1-5; 7 positions match TRBD1. Germline trimming cut 7 bases from V and 3 bases from J; bases unmatched to any gene: 3. The germline V gene encodes CDR1 WSHSY and CDR2 SAAADI. This CDR3 comprises 13 residues. The DNA for the CDR3 is TGCGCCAGCAAAGGGGGCTCCAATCAGCCCCAGCATTTT. It translates to CASKGGSNQPQHF.

The J gene is TRBJ1-5, the V gene TRBV5-6, with TRBD1 matching over 8 bases. Germline CDR1 and CDR2: SGHDT and YYEEEE. Germline trimming cut 0 bases from V and 10 bases from J; bases unmatched to any gene: 15. The CDR3 runs 17 residues. CDR3 protein: CASSLVRTGFFEPPQHF. The CDR3 DNA sequence: TGTGCCAGCAGCTTGGTCCGGACAGGGTTTTTTGAACCCCCCCAGCATTTT.

This clone was found a few times. The chain links TRBV9 to TRBJ1-3; D is uncertain. The CDR3 length is 14 residues. V lost 7 bases and J 1 base, leaving 12 bases between the germline ends. Germline assignment: CDR1 SGDLS and CDR2 YYNGEE. The chain's CDR3 is CASGGRNSGNTIYF. CDR3 nucleotide sequence: TGTGCCAGCGGAGGCAGGAATTCTGGAAACACCATATATTTT.

This chain's CDR3 is CASSYGTGGRGGELFF. The CDR3 bases are TGTGCCAGCAGTTACGGGACAGGGGGTCGTGGCGGGGAGCTGTTTTTT. This chain links TRBV6-5 with TRBJ2-2; 11 positions agree with TRBD1. CDR3 size: 16 residues. CDR1 and CDR2 from the germline V gene are MNHEY and SVGAGI. V trimming: 2 bases; J trimming: 7 bases; junction bases outside the gene matches: 6.

This chain uses TRBV4-1 with TRBJ2-3, with TRBD2 matching over 11 bases. CDR3 length: 16 residues. Germline-derived CDR1 and CDR2 are MGHRA and YSYEKL. V was pared by 0 bases and J by 7 bases, with 6 bases of the junction left unmatched. Here the CDR3 reads CASSQEGLAGGNTQYF. The CDR3 bases are TGCGCCAGCAGCCAAGAAGGGCTAGCGGGAGGAAATACGCAGTATTTT.

This chain uses TRBV28 with TRBJ1-2; D is perhaps TRBD1 (6 bases). Germline-derived CDR1 and CDR2 are MDHEN and SYDVKM. Trimming took 0 bases from V and 4 from J, leaving 9 bases between them. There are 14 residues in the CDR3. The CDR3 spells CASSLWGDTYGYTF. The CDR3 coding sequence is TGTGCCAGCAGTTTATGGGGGGACACCTATGGCTACACCTTC.